The 7 T cell receptor beta chains reported below all come from one sample, sequenced in a study of T cells of healthy individuals. MiXCR was run by TCRdb on the 5' RACE reads, yielding one entry per CDR3 protein. The table has 55,000 to 65,000 distinct CDR3 sequences, 15% to 20% seen once. The receptors derive from a human donor in good health.

The CDR3 sequence: CATGVLGGETQYF. The CDR3, as DNA: TGTGCCACCGGCGTCCTTGGGGGCGAGACCCAGTACTTC. This chain links TRBV10-3 with TRBJ2-5, with D possibly TRBD1 on 6 matching bases. CDR1 is ENHRY and CDR2 is SYGVKD in the germline V gene. The CDR3 has 13 amino acids. V lost 10 bases and J 5 bases, leaving 17 bases between the germline ends.

This clonotype was observed at least ten times. V and J are TRBV6-5 and TRBJ1-1; D remains ambiguous. The CDR3 extends over 12 amino acids. The germline CDR1 and CDR2 sequences are MNHEY and SVGAGI. The V end was cut by 2 bases, the J end by 7 bases, with 8 bases between. The CDR3, as DNA: TGTGCCAGCAGTTACGGAGGTAGTGAAGCTTTCTTT. It codes for CASSYGGSEAFF.

This clonotype has only a few counts. The gene calls are TRBV29-1 and TRBJ2-3; the D call may be TRBD1 or TRBD2 (7 bases each). Germline V gene lookup returns CDR1 SQVTM and CDR2 ANQGSEA. Trimming left V 6 bases short and J 6 bases short, with 25 bases between. This CDR3 is built from 16 residues. The DNA of the CDR3 is TGCAGCGTCGTGGAGGGGGGGGACAGTCCGCGGGATACGCAGTATTTT. Translating it yields CSVVEGGDSPRDTQYF.

The rearrangement links TRBV25-1 to TRBJ2-3, with D maybe TRBD2 (6 bases). V lost 4 bases to trimming and J lost 3 bases, with 11 bases between them. This CDR3 is 14 amino acids long. Per germline, CDR1 MGHDK and CDR2 SYGVNS. CDR3 nucleotides: TGTGCCAGCAGTGGACTAGTTGAAACAGATACGCAGTATTTT. Translated, it gives CASSGLVETDTQYF.

The chain employs TRBV9 and TRBJ1-2; 7 positions agree with TRBD1. Unmatched junction bases numbered 4, after V lost 0 bases and J lost 5 bases. The CDR3 has 14 residues. Germline V lookup: CDR1 SGDLS, CDR2 YYNGEE. DNA for the CDR3: TGTGCCAGCAGCGTAGTTGGGACAGATTATGGCTACACCTTC. Its translation: CASSVVGTDYGYTF.

This clonotype came up a few times. This rearrangement joins TRBV5-1 to TRBJ2-1, with D possibly TRBD2 on 6 matching bases. Trimming shortened V by 1 base and J by 5 bases, and 10 bases separated the two germline ends. Germline assignment: CDR1 SGHRS and CDR2 YFSETQ. This CDR3 comprises 14 residues. The CDR3 coding sequence is TGCGCCAGCAGCTTGCGCGGGACCCACAATGAGCAGTTCTTC. It is translated as CASSLRGTHNEQFF.

This clonotype was detected many times. V is TRBV7-9 and J is TRBJ1-6, with D maybe TRBD1 (6 bases). V was shortened by 5 bases and J by 0 bases, with 11 bases between the two germline ends. The CDR3 contains 16 residues. Germline V gene sequence: CDR1 SEHNR, CDR2 FQNEAQ (reference sequence). In DNA, the CDR3 is TGTGCCAGCAGCCCTGGACAGAGCTCCTATAATTCACCCCTCCACTTT. Its protein product is CASSPGQSSYNSPLHF.